This T cell receptor (beta chain) was sequenced in a study of preoperative IRX-2 immunotherapy in early breast cancer. The treatment denotes: preoperative locoregional IRX-2 cytokine immunotherapy. Samples came from a phase Ib trial of preoperative locoregional IRX-2 cytokine immunotherapy. Sequencing used immunoSEQ multiplex PCR; TCRdb keeps in-frame clones, though not all of them. The sample yields tens of thousands of clones, about 75% seen once. The CDR3 runs 16 residues. Germline CDR1 and CDR2: MDHEN and SYDVKM. V gave up 6 bases and J gave up 3 bases, with 21 bases separating them. The receptor was isolated from a human donor with breast cancer. The V gene is TRBV28, the J gene TRBJ2-7; possibly TRBD2 for D (6 bases). Sequencing was performed on lymph node tissue, taken after IRX-2 immunotherapy. The DNA for the CDR3 is TGTGCCAGCAGCTCAAAACTTTCGGGACTTATCTACGAGCAGTACTTC. This codes for CASSSKLSGLIYEQYF.